This passage covers 9 T cell receptor beta chains from one sample sequenced in a study of T cells after yellow fever vaccination. TCRdb reanalysed the 5' RACE reads using MiXCR and keeps one entry per CDR3 protein. The sample has under 600,000 distinct CDR3 sequences, roughly 22% seen once; the top ten hold about 15%. Material: PBMCs, obtained roughly 23 days after the first yellow fever vaccination. The source of these receptors is a man younger than 30 who received the YFV17D yellow fever vaccine.

This clonotype appeared a few times. J is TRBJ2-7 and V is TRBV27; a possible D gene is TRBD1 (5 bases). This CDR3 is built from 13 residues. Germline-derived CDR1 and CDR2 are MNHEY and SMNVEV (reference sequence). The V end was cut by 5 bases, the J end by 2 bases, with 10 bases between. The CDR3: CASSQGATYEQYF. The CDR3 nucleotides read TGTGCCAGCAGTCAGGGCGCTACCTACGAGCAGTACTTC.

The chain joins TRBV6-5 to TRBJ1-5, with 9 bases matching TRBD1. J gave up 5 bases and V 4 bases, and 6 bases lay outside the gene matches. The CDR3 covers 15 residues. Germline assignment: CDR1 MNHEY and CDR2 SVGAGI. For the CDR3, the DNA is TGTGCCAGCAGTTTCGGGACAGGGAGGCATCAGCCCCAGCATTTT. Translation: CASSFGTGRHQPQHF.

The table lists this clonotype with a few counts. The rearrangement joins TRBV4-3 to TRBJ2-7; maybe TRBD2 (6 bases). Trimming removed 1 base at V and 3 bases at J, with 13 bases between. Germline V lookup: CDR1 LGHNA, CDR2 YSLEER. The CDR3 has 15 residues. CDR3 sequence: CASSQGAGGIYEQYF. CDR3 DNA sequence: TGCGCCAGCAGCCAAGGAGCCGGAGGGATCTACGAGCAGTACTTC.

The chain recombines TRBV12-3 or TRBV12-4 with TRBJ2-3, with a possible D match to TRBD1 (6 bases). The germline V and J ends were trimmed by 4 bases and 3 bases, with 17 bases remaining between them. The CDR3 runs to 16 residues. The CDR3 coding sequence is TGTGCCAGCAGTTCCCCCAGGGGAAGGAGAACAGATACGCAGTATTTT. Encoded protein: CASSSPRGRRTDTQYF.

This clonotype was seen only a few times. The J gene is TRBJ2-5, the V gene TRBV5-1; 10 bases are shared with TRBD1. V shed 4 bases and J 5 bases; nucleotides not matched to a gene: 5. Germline V lookup: CDR1 SGHRS, CDR2 YFSETQ. The length of the CDR3 is 14 residues. The CDR3 DNA reads as TGCGCCAGCAGCGTGCCGGGACAGGGGGAGACCCAGTACTTC. It is translated as CASSVPGQGETQYF.

The rearrangement links TRBV5-1 to TRBJ2-5; 7 nucleotides match TRBD2. Germline V CDR1 and CDR2: SGHRS, YFSETQ. V gave up 4 bases and J gave up 5 bases; unmatched junction bases: 8. The CDR3 extends over 14 amino acids. This CDR3 reads CASSSGTLGETQYF. In DNA form, the CDR3 reads TGCGCCAGCAGCAGCGGGACCCTAGGGGAGACCCAGTACTTC.

This clonotype was observed a few times. The chain recombines TRBV9 with TRBJ2-3; D is uncertain. The CDR3 consists of 13 residues. Trimming shortened V by 0 bases and J by 11 bases, and 13 bases separated the two germline ends. The germline CDR1 and CDR2 sequences are SGDLS and YYNGEE. CDR3 sequence reads: CASSVATSILQYF. As DNA, the CDR3 is TGTGCCAGCAGCGTAGCAACTTCCATCTTGCAGTATTTT.

The chain carries TRBV24-1 and TRBJ1-6; D is unclear. CDR3 length: 13 amino acids. V gave up 9 bases and J gave up 6 bases, with 11 bases separating them. The germline V gene encodes CDR1 KGHDR and CDR2 SFDVKD. The CDR3 DNA reads as TGTGCCACCCCCCCGGGTGCTAATTCACCCCTCCACTTT. Protein product: CATPPGANSPLHF.

V is TRBV7-2 and J is TRBJ2-3, with a weak D call TRBD2 (7 bases). The CDR3 loop spans 14 amino acids. Germline lookup yields CDR1 SGHTA and CDR2 FQGNSA. The V and J ends lost 7 bases and 5 bases respectively, with 16 bases between them. The CDR3 sequence is CASNPWGGRDTQYF. The DNA of the CDR3 is TGTGCCAGCAACCCCTGGGGGGGCAGAGATACGCAGTATTTT.